This T cell receptor beta chain originates from a study of naive and memory T cell subsets. CDR1 and CDR2 from the germline V gene are SQVTM and ANQGSEA. The CDR3 contains 11 residues. Between the trimmed V and J ends, which lost 6 bases and 2 bases, there was a span of 8 bases. This clonotype was counted only a few times. An equimolar mix of two oligonucleotides served as the beta constant-region primer for TRBC1 and TRBC2. The cDNA 3' end received a ligated single-stranded oligonucleotide carrying the SP2 primer and a 12-nucleotide UMI. One entry per CDR3 protein, called by TCRdb with MiXCR from the UMI-ligation and nested PCR reads. The table lists 150,000 or so distinct CDR3 sequences, 17% of them singletons.

The sequencing sample was made of naive CD4+ T cells from blood. The clonotype originates from a human donor in good health. The V and J genes are TRBV29-1 and TRBJ2-7, with a weak D call TRBD1 (5 bases). As DNA, the CDR3 is TGCAGCGTGACAGATGCCTACGAGCAGTACTTC. Residues: CSVTDAYEQYF.